Listed here is a single TCR beta chain. These data are taken from a study of cytomegalovirus exposure and HLA in healthy donors. V lost 2 bases, J lost 0 bases, and 8 bases lay in between. Germline CDR1 is LNHDA and CDR2 is SQIVND (reference sequence). CDR3 length: 16 amino acids. Primers: 60 Vbeta forward and 13 Jbeta reverse. Measured with immunoSEQ multiplex PCR; TCRdb has only the in-frame clones, and not every one. Of some 110,000 clones listed, over 60% were seen once; the top ten hold around 5%. The chain employs TRBV19 and TRBJ2-6; D remains ambiguous. Sequenced input: PBMCs. The TCR comes from a young man in good health and CMV-seropositive. The CDR3 spells CASSINHNSGANVLTF. CDR3 DNA sequence: TGTGCCAGTAGTATAAATCACAACTCTGGGGCCAACGTCCTGACTTTC.